One and the same sample provided the 28 T cell receptor beta chains below, sequenced in a study of somatic mutations in cytotoxic T cells in rheumatoid arthritis. Method: immunoSEQ multiplex PCR; TCRdb's copy keeps in-frame clones and lacks some. Among 7,500 to 9,000 clones listed, 70% to 80% were seen once. Material for sequencing was CD8+ T cells sorted from blood. Receptors originate from an adult with rheumatoid arthritis.

This clone has more than one count but fewer than ten. This chain connects TRBV7-8 to TRBJ2-7, with a possible D match to TRBD2 (6 bases). V was pared by 1 base and J by 7 bases, with 11 bases between. Per the germline V gene, CDR1 is SGHVS and CDR2 is FQNEAQ. The CDR3 has 13 amino acids. The CDR3 DNA reads as TGTGCCAGCAGCTTAGGTAGCGGAGGGGAGCAGTACTTC. Translation: CASSLGSGGEQYF.

This clone was recorded once. The chain couples TRBV11-2 to TRBJ2-3; a possible D gene is TRBD2 (5 bases). The V gene lost 4 bases and the J gene lost 2 bases, with 16 bases spanning the gap. The length of the CDR3 is 16 residues. CDR1 is SGHAT, CDR2 FQNNGV, per germline. The CDR3 protein is CASSSGVGFDTDTQYF. The CDR3 DNA reads TGTGCCAGCAGCTCCGGGGTGGGGTTTGACACAGATACGCAGTATTTT.

This clone is classed as medium-sized. V and J are TRBV29-1 and TRBJ2-2; D unresolved. V lost 5 bases and J 4 bases, leaving 8 bases between the germline ends. Germline V gene sequence: CDR1 SQVTM, CDR2 ANQGSEA. CDR3 length: 12 amino acids. The CDR3 DNA reads TGCAGCGTTTGGCAGCTCACCGGGGAGCTGTTTTTT. It is translated as CSVWQLTGELFF.

The V and J genes are TRBV19 and TRBJ2-5; D is uncertain. The V gene lost 1 base and the J gene lost 1 base, with 7 bases spanning the gap. CDR3 length: 14 amino acids. The germline gives CDR1 LNHDA, CDR2 SQIVND (reference sequence). The CDR3 DNA follows: TGTGCCAGTAGTATAGCTGGGATCCAAGAGACCCAGTACTTC. Its protein is CASSIAGIQETQYF.

The chain recombines TRBV28 with TRBJ1-2; possible D gene TRBD1, 5 bases. This CDR3 spans 14 amino acids. Germline CDR1 reads MDHEN; CDR2 reads SYDVKM. The V and J ends lost 3 bases and 4 bases respectively, with 12 bases between them. The CDR3 is CASSLSVGAYGYTF. The CDR3 region has the DNA TGTGCCAGCAGTTTGAGCGTAGGGGCCTATGGCTACACCTTC.

The V gene is TRBV19, the J gene TRBJ2-1; TRBD2 aligns across 9 bases. Unmatched junction bases numbered 9, after V lost 6 bases and J lost 0 bases. This CDR3 is built from 17 residues. Per the germline V gene, CDR1 is LNHDA and CDR2 is SQIVND (reference sequence). As DNA, the CDR3 is TGTGCCAGTAGGCGGGGGGGCCCCTTTAGCTCCTACAATGAGCAGTTCTTC. Translating gives CASRRGGPFSSYNEQFF.

The chain employs TRBV5-4 and TRBJ2-3, with D maybe TRBD2 (6 bases). This CDR3 comprises 14 residues. V was cut by 0 bases and J by 8 bases, with 13 bases left in between. Germline V gene sequence: CDR1 SGHNT, CDR2 YYREEE (reference sequence). CDR3 coding DNA: TGTGCCAGCAGCTTGGGACGGGAGCAAGGTACGCAGTATTTT. Residues: CASSLGREQGTQYF.

The chain employs TRBV6-5 and TRBJ1-1; D may be TRBD1 (6 bases). Germline lookup yields CDR1 MNHEY and CDR2 SVGAGI. CDR3 length: 15 residues. V was shortened by 7 bases and J by 0 bases, with 15 bases between the two germline ends. This CDR3 is CASTRGGGLNTEAFF. As DNA, the CDR3 is TGTGCCAGCACGCGGGGGGGCGGGCTGAACACTGAAGCTTTCTTT.

As regards this clone: The junction and the germline gene differ at one end; a read error may be behind it. The rearrangement links TRBV2 to TRBJ1-2; D possibly corresponds to TRBD1 (6 bases). The CDR3 loop spans 14 amino acids. Germline CDR1 and CDR2: SNHLY and FYNNEI. The CDR3 spells CASRDTGQINGYAF. The CDR3 bases are TGTGCCAGCAGGGACACGGGACAAATCAATGGCTACGCCTTC.

This clone was found a few times. The J gene is TRBJ1-4, the V gene TRBV14; TRBD1 matches 7 bases. The germline gives CDR1 SGHDN, CDR2 FVKESK. V lost 4 bases, J lost 7 bases, and 9 bases stayed unmatched. The CDR3 extends over 15 amino acids. The CDR3: CASSLMGQFSEKLFF. CDR3 nucleotide sequence: TGTGCCAGCAGCCTGATGGGACAGTTCTCTGAAAAACTGTTTTTT.

J is TRBJ2-4 and V is TRBV9; 8 bases line up with TRBD1. V was pared by 4 bases and J by 11 bases, with 14 bases of the junction left unmatched. CDR3 length equals 15 residues. Germline lookup yields CDR1 SGDLS and CDR2 YYNGEE. In DNA, the CDR3 is TGTGCCAGCAGCACCTACGGGCTTCAGGGGGCCTTTCAGTACTTC. Translating gives CASSTYGLQGAFQYF.

The chain combines TRBV4-1 with TRBJ1-5, with D possibly matching TRBD1 (5 bases). Trimming pared 0 bases from V and 0 bases from J, leaving 12 bases between. From germline, CDR1 is MGHRA and CDR2 YSYEKL. The CDR3 has 17 residues. CDR3 amino acids: CASSQERGPYSNQPQHF. DNA of the CDR3: TGCGCCAGCAGCCAAGAAAGGGGCCCATATAGCAATCAGCCCCAGCATTTT.

V and J are TRBV19 and TRBJ1-5, with 8 bases that match TRBD1. The CDR3 consists of 15 residues. The ends lost 5 bases at V and 1 base at J; junction bases unmatched: 4. Germline V gene lookup returns CDR1 LNHDA and CDR2 SQIVND (reference sequence). CDR3 loop: CASSPQGASNQPQHF. The CDR3 coding sequence is TGTGCCAGTAGTCCCCAGGGGGCCAGCAATCAGCCCCAGCATTTT.

V is TRBV29-1 and J is TRBJ2-2; the D gene is possibly TRBD2 (6 bases). The V end was cut by 5 bases, the J end by 5 bases, with 12 bases between. The CDR3 sequence is 13 residues long. Germline V gives CDR1 SQVTM, CDR2 ANQGSEA. DNA of the CDR3: TGCAGCGTTAGTCGGGAGTCGACCGGGGAGCTGTTTTTT. Protein product: CSVSRESTGELFF.

The V and J genes are TRBV5-6 and TRBJ1-2; D may be TRBD1 (5 bases). The V end was cut by 3 bases, the J end by 3 bases, with 15 bases between. The CDR3 length is 15 residues. Germline V lookup: CDR1 SGHDT, CDR2 YYEEEE. CDR3 sequence reads: CASSSTDSYHYGYTF. The CDR3 nucleotides read TGTGCCAGCAGCTCTACCGACAGTTACCACTATGGCTACACCTTC. The full variable domain, completed using reference TRBV5-6 and TRBJ1-2, is DAGVTQSPTHLIKTRGQQVTLRCSPKSGHDTVSWYQQALGQGPQFIFQYYEEEERQRGNFPDRFSGHQFPNYSSELNVNALLLGDSALYLCASSSTDSYHYGYTFGSGTRLTVV.

This chain links TRBV5-1 with TRBJ1-2; tentatively, D is TRBD1 (5 bases). Germline assignment: CDR1 SGHRS and CDR2 YFSETQ. This CDR3 has 16 residues. Trimming took 0 bases from V and 3 from J, leaving 15 bases between them. The CDR3 sequence is CASSLVGAGSYYGYTF. The CDR3 nucleotides read TGCGCCAGCAGCTTGGTCGGGGCAGGGTCTTACTATGGCTACACCTTC.

This chain joins TRBV4-2 and TRBJ2-7, with 10 positions matching TRBD2. Germline-derived CDR1 and CDR2 are LGHNA and YNFKEQ. After removal of 1 base from V and 6 bases from J, the junction contained 3 bases not matched to a gene. The CDR3 runs 14 residues. This chain's CDR3 is CASSQVVAGGEQYF. As DNA, the CDR3 is TGTGCCAGCAGCCAAGTGGTAGCGGGAGGCGAGCAGTACTTC.

The J gene is TRBJ2-1, the V gene TRBV6-5; D might be TRBD1 or TRBD2, each matching 5 bases. V was shortened by 5 bases and J by 2 bases, with 13 bases between the two germline ends. This CDR3 is 15 amino acids long. The V gene's germline CDR1 is MNHEY and CDR2 SVGAGI. The CDR3 coding sequence is TGTGCCAGCAGTCCCCAGGGAGAGACCTACAATGAGCAGTTCTTC. This translates into CASSPQGETYNEQFF.

The rearrangement uses TRBV6-5 and TRBJ2-7; D not certain. The CDR3 has 14 residues. Germline V gene lookup returns CDR1 MNHEY and CDR2 SVGAGI. Trimming left V 0 bases short and J 2 bases short, with 8 bases between. This chain's CDR3 is CASSYSGITYEQYF. The CDR3 coding sequence is TGTGCCAGCAGTTACTCGGGGATTACCTACGAGCAGTACTTC.

J is TRBJ2-7 and V is TRBV9; D is perhaps TRBD1 (5 bases). The CDR3 totals 15 residues. Between the trimmed V and J ends, which lost 0 bases and 0 bases, there was a span of 10 bases. Germline CDR1 reads SGDLS; CDR2 reads YYNGEE. Written as DNA, the CDR3 is TGTGCCAGCAGCGTAGGACAGACCAGCTCCTACGAGCAGTACTTC. Translating it yields CASSVGQTSSYEQYF.

The chain has TRBV29-1 and TRBJ2-1; D is possibly TRBD1 (6 bases). The CDR3 totals 16 residues. V was clipped by 0 bases and J by 0 bases, with 12 bases between them. CDR1 and CDR2 (germline): SQVTM, ANQGSEA. The chain's CDR3 is CSVEDPGQSSYNEQFF. The DNA of the CDR3 is TGCAGCGTTGAAGATCCCGGACAGAGCTCCTACAATGAGCAGTTCTTC.

This clone was seen a single time. The chain recombines TRBV4-3 with TRBJ1-4, with 9 bases that match TRBD1. The junction had 5 bases not matched to a gene; V was cut back by 2 bases and J by 7 bases. This CDR3 contains 15 residues. Germline CDR1 and CDR2: LGHNA and YSLEER. The CDR3 spells CASSQSTGGSEKLFF. The CDR3 DNA reads TGCGCCAGCAGCCAATCTACAGGGGGCAGTGAAAAACTGTTTTTT.

The genes are TRBV2 and TRBJ2-7; D call uncertain. The germline V gene encodes CDR1 SNHLY and CDR2 FYNNEI. The CDR3 loop spans 13 amino acids. Trimming pared 4 bases from V and 0 bases from J, leaving 7 bases between. This CDR3 reads CASSVASSYEQYF. CDR3 in DNA: TGTGCCAGCAGTGTCGCTTCCTCCTACGAGCAGTACTTC.

The chain uses TRBV15 and TRBJ2-6, with TRBD1 matching over 7 bases. The CDR3 contains 15 residues. With 4 bases clipped from V and 0 bases from J, the junction kept 0 bases outside the gene matches. The germline CDR1 and CDR2 sequences are LNHNV and YYDKDF (reference sequence). CDR3 DNA: TGTGCCACCAGCACAGGGGGCTCTGGGGCCAACGTCCTGACTTTC. Encoded protein: CATSTGGSGANVLTF. Variable domain in full (rest from reference TRBV15 and TRBJ2-6): DAMVIQNPRYQVTQFGKPVTLSCSQTLNHNVMYWYQQKSSQAPKLLFHYYDKDFNNEADTPDNFQSRRPNTSFCFLDIRSPGLGDTAMYLCATSTGGSGANVLTFGAGSRLTVL.

This sequence joins TRBV27 and TRBJ1-5, with 11 bases fitting TRBD1. CDR1 is MNHEY, CDR2 SMNVEV, per germline (reference sequence). The CDR3 consists of 15 residues. The trim removed 5 bases at V and 5 bases at J, leaving 5 bases unmatched. CDR3 nucleotide sequence: TGTGCCAGCAGTCTCTCGGGACAGGGGGATCAGCCCCAGCATTTT. Amino acid sequence: CASSLSGQGDQPQHF.

This clone appeared a few times. V gene TRBV10-3 combines with J gene TRBJ2-2, with a weak D call TRBD1 (6 bases). Trimming removed 7 bases at V and 3 bases at J, with 6 bases between. Germline lookup yields CDR1 ENHRY and CDR2 SYGVKD. The CDR3 loop spans 12 amino acids. The CDR3 sequence is CAINRDTGELFF. In DNA, the CDR3 is TGTGCCATCAACAGGGACACCGGGGAGCTGTTTTTT.

The rearrangement joins TRBV19 to TRBJ1-5; weak D call: TRBD1 (5 bases). The CDR3 has 15 amino acids. Germline values: CDR1 LNHDA, CDR2 SQIVND (reference sequence). V was trimmed by 4 bases and J by 0 bases, leaving 10 bases between them. CDR3 DNA sequence: TGTGCCAGTAGTAGGACAATATATAGCAATCAGCCCCAGCATTTT. Translation: CASSRTIYSNQPQHF.

This chain links TRBV28 with TRBJ1-2; D ambiguous. The germline V and J ends were trimmed by 8 bases and 5 bases, with 18 bases remaining between them. The V gene's germline CDR1 is MDHEN and CDR2 SYDVKM. The CDR3 has 14 residues. Written as DNA, the CDR3 is TGTGCCAGCGGTAATCGGCGGCTTCTTTATGGCTACACCTTC. Residues: CASGNRRLLYGYTF.